Below, one T cell receptor beta chain is given with its context. Antigen unknown. This sample was included in a study of cytomegalovirus exposure and HLA in healthy donors. Overall study findings and caveats: It was reported in a later analysis that an Asian-associated ancestry cluster showed fewer N-insertions than the roughly 710-donor mean. Per published accounts, TCR beta sequences correctly predicted the HLA-A and HLA-B alleles of most subjects.

V shed 0 bases and J shed 0 bases, with 7 bases lying between them. The CDR3 totals 15 residues. The germline CDR1 and CDR2 sequences are SGHRS and YFSETQ. Vbeta (60) and Jbeta (13) primers were used in the PCR. The table came from immunoSEQ multiplex PCR; TCRdb's copy has only in-frame clones and leaves some out. The repertoire consists of under 200,000 clones, with roughly 79% occurring once and the leading ten covering around 1.5%. The rearrangement uses TRBV5-1 and TRBJ2-1; D ambiguous. The TCR originated in a man aged 35 to 55 in good health and CMV-seronegative. The sequencing input was PBMCs. The CDR3 sequence: CASSLASSSYNEQFF. The CDR3 region has the DNA TGCGCCAGCAGCTTGGCCTCTAGCTCCTACAATGAGCAGTTCTTC.